One sample yielded the 18 T cell receptor beta chains listed below, sequenced in a study of cytomegalovirus exposure and HLA in healthy donors. The PCR contained 60 Vbeta and 13 Jbeta primers. The protocol was immunoSEQ multiplex PCR, while the TCRdb copy is restricted to in-frame clones and leaves out a portion. Of about 120,000 clones in the sample, about 78% were seen once. Sequencing input: PBMCs. These receptors came from a woman aged 40 to 50 in good health and CMV-seropositive.

Comments on this clone: Other nucleotide sequences from this sample produce the same CDR3. The V call is TRBV6-5, the J call TRBJ1-5; D not certain. The CDR3 loop spans 13 amino acids. Per germline, CDR1 MNHEY and CDR2 SVGAGI. Trimming shortened V by 3 bases and J by 4 bases, and 7 bases separated the two germline ends. In DNA form, the CDR3 reads TGTGCCAGCAGTTATCGAGGAAATCAGCCCCAGCATTTT. Translating it yields CASSYRGNQPQHF.

The gene calls are TRBV19 and TRBJ2-5; D is uncertain. The V gene lost 10 bases and the J gene lost 0 bases, with 15 bases spanning the gap. Germline V gene data show CDR1 as LNHDA and CDR2 as SQIVND (reference sequence). This CDR3 has 14 amino acids. DNA for the CDR3: TGTGCCACCCGCCGAGTGGGCGACCAAGAGACCCAGTACTTC. As protein: CATRRVGDQETQYF.

The DNA for the CDR3 is TGTGCCAGTAGTATAGGAGGGACTTCAGGCTCACCCCTCCACTTT. It translates to CASSIGGTSGSPLHF. J is TRBJ1-6 and V is TRBV19; weak D call: TRBD1 (5 bases). Per germline, CDR1 LNHDA and CDR2 SQIVND (reference sequence). The ends were cut back, 1 base at V and 10 bases at J, with 14 bases in the middle. The CDR3 has 15 residues.

This CDR3 reads CASSLVSGGNEQYF. The DNA of the CDR3 is TGTGCCAGCAGCTTGGTGTCAGGGGGGAACGAGCAGTACTTC. The rearrangement links TRBV5-6 to TRBJ2-7; D is possibly TRBD1 (7 bases). CDR3 size: 14 residues. Looked up from germline, CDR1 is SGHDT and CDR2 is YYEEEE. V dropped 0 bases and J dropped 5 bases, with 12 bases sitting between them. The whole variable domain, filled in from reference TRBV5-6 and TRBJ2-7, reads DAGVTQSPTHLIKTRGQQVTLRCSPKSGHDTVSWYQQALGQGPQFIFQYYEEEERQRGNFPDRFSGHQFPNYSSELNVNALLLGDSALYLCASSLVSGGNEQYFGPGTRLTVT.

A note on this clone: At one end, the junction sequence differs from germline, possibly due to a read error. The rearrangement links TRBV6-5 to TRBJ1-3, with 7 positions matching TRBD1. The CDR3 covers 10 residues. The germline gives CDR1 MNHEY, CDR2 SVGAGI. Here the CDR3 reads CASSRDRVVF. CDR3 bases: TGTGCCAGCAGTCGTGACAGGGTCGTCTTT.

The chain uses TRBV4-1 and TRBJ2-5, with D possibly TRBD2 on 6 matching bases. CDR1 and CDR2 (germline): MGHRA, YSYEKL. There are 14 residues in the CDR3. V was trimmed by 1 base and J by 3 bases, leaving 9 bases between them. The CDR3 DNA sequence: TGCGCCAGCAGCCAAGGGACTACCAAAGAGACCCAGTACTTC. Amino acids: CASSQGTTKETQYF.

Written as DNA, the CDR3 is TGTGCCAGCAGCCCCTCTTACAATGAGCAGTTCTTC. Its protein product is CASSPSYNEQFF. The J gene is TRBJ2-1, the V gene TRBV11-1; no clear D. This CDR3 region has 12 residues. Germline values: CDR1 SGHAT, CDR2 FQDESV (reference sequence). V shed 5 bases and J shed 4 bases, with 6 bases lying between them.

The sample holds a few counts of this clone. The rearrangement links TRBV2 to TRBJ1-5, with TRBD1 identical over 7 bases. With V trimmed by 7 bases and J by 3 bases, 6 bases remained unmatched. The CDR3 covers 14 residues. Germline V gene sequence: CDR1 SNHLY, CDR2 FYNNEI. CDR3 amino acids: CASTPGQFNQPQHF. DNA of the CDR3: TGTGCCAGCACTCCGGGACAGTTCAATCAGCCCCAGCATTTT.

The chain carries TRBV2 and TRBJ2-1; tentative D call: TRBD1 (6 bases). The germline V gene has CDR1 SNHLY and CDR2 FYNNEI. Trimming shortened V by 5 bases and J by 8 bases, and 16 bases separated the two germline ends. The CDR3 length is 14 residues. The CDR3: CASSYGQNGDEQFF. In DNA, the CDR3 is TGTGCCAGCAGTTACGGACAGAACGGGGATGAGCAGTTCTTC.

The chain links TRBV21-1 to TRBJ1-1; the D call TRBD1 from the table was never checked on the DNA. TRBV21-1 is described as a pseudogene. The CDR3 contains 13 residues. The CDR3 protein is CASLRTGHTEAFF. The CDR3 nucleotides read TGTGCCAGCCTCCGGACAGGGCACACTGAAGCTTTCTTT.

The chain employs TRBV7-2 and TRBJ1-2; tentatively, D is TRBD1 (6 bases). Trimming removed 0 bases at V and 6 bases at J, with 11 bases between. The CDR3 runs to 14 residues. CDR1 is SGHTA and CDR2 is FQGNSA in the germline V gene. The CDR3 DNA is TGTGCCAGCAGCTTAGCGTCGGCAGGGGATGGCTACACCTTC. Protein product: CASSLASAGDGYTF.

The chain recombines TRBV19 with TRBJ1-5; D uncertain. This CDR3 comprises 15 residues. V lost 2 bases, J lost 1 base, and 9 bases lay in between. The germline V gene has CDR1 LNHDA and CDR2 SQIVND (reference sequence). This CDR3 reads CASSIKPGSNQPQHF. In DNA, the CDR3 is TGTGCCAGTAGTATAAAGCCCGGGAGCAATCAGCCCCAGCATTTT.

V gene TRBV2 combines with J gene TRBJ1-1; TRBD1 matches 7 bases. V shed 6 bases, J shed 4 bases, and the junction held 8 bases outside the gene matches. The germline CDR1 and CDR2 sequences are SNHLY and FYNNEI. This CDR3 comprises 14 residues. The CDR3 loop is CASRRRGPSTEAFF. The CDR3 nucleotides are TGTGCCAGCAGACGAAGGGGGCCTAGCACTGAAGCTTTCTTT.

This sequence joins TRBV19 and TRBJ1-3; TRBD1 agrees at 8 bases. The ends lost 3 bases at V and 3 bases at J; junction bases unmatched: 7. Germline V gene lookup returns CDR1 LNHDA and CDR2 SQIVND (reference sequence). The CDR3 is 16 residues long. The DNA of the CDR3 is TGTGCCAGTAGTATCTTCGGACAGGGATTTGGAAACACCATATATTTT. This encodes CASSIFGQGFGNTIYF.

This chain uses TRBV5-1 with TRBJ2-3; the D gene is possibly TRBD1 (6 bases). CDR3 size: 15 residues. Germline V gives CDR1 SGHRS, CDR2 YFSETQ. V lost 3 bases and J 5 bases, leaving 16 bases between the germline ends. In nucleotides, the CDR3 is TGCGCCAGCAGCTCGTTGACAGGTTTGGGAGATACGCAGTATTTT. Amino acids: CASSSLTGLGDTQYF. The whole variable domain, filled in from reference TRBV5-1 and TRBJ2-3, reads KAGVTQTPRYLIKTRGQQVTLSCSPISGHRSVSWYQQTPGQGLQFLFEYFSETQRNKGNFPGRFSGRQFSNSRSEMNVSTLELGDSALYLCASSSLTGLGDTQYFGPGTRLTVL.

V is TRBV10-1 and J is TRBJ1-4; TRBD1 agrees at 10 bases. CDR3 size: 17 residues. Germline V gene lookup returns CDR1 WNHNN and CDR2 SYGVQD (reference sequence). The V gene end was trimmed by 7 bases and the J gene end by 6 bases; junction bases not matched to a gene: 14. Here the CDR3 reads CASIPGTGEQRHEKLFF. The CDR3, as DNA: TGCGCCAGCATCCCCGGGACAGGGGAGCAGCGACATGAAAAACTGTTTTTT.

The V gene is TRBV25-1, the J gene TRBJ2-3; no clear D gene. This CDR3 has 14 amino acids. The germline CDR1 and CDR2 sequences are MGHDK and SYGVNS. Trimming stripped 9 bases from V and 1 base from J, with 14 bases between. The CDR3: CARPMRSCTDTQYF. The CDR3 coding sequence is TGTGCCAGACCTATGAGATCCTGCACAGATACGCAGTATTTT.

The rearrangement joins TRBV7-6 to TRBJ1-5; weak D call: TRBD1 (5 bases). The CDR3 sequence is 16 residues long. CDR1 SGHVS and CDR2 FNYEAQ come from the germline V gene. The V end was cut by 4 bases, the J end by 3 bases, with 16 bases between. The CDR3 DNA sequence: TGTGCCAGCAGCTGGGGGGGATTGGGAGACAATCAGCCCCAGCATTTT. It translates to CASSWGGLGDNQPQHF.